This T cell receptor (beta chain) was observed in a study of blood T cell repertoires in COVID-19. Across the whole study: The United States, Italy and Spain supplied acute and convalescent COVID-19 samples. In each case, the material was cDNA or gDNA derived from T cells, B-cell-depleted T cells, or PBMCs.

Germline assignment: CDR1 MDHEN and CDR2 SYDVKM. This CDR3 has 14 residues. Trimming pared 6 bases from V and 0 bases from J, leaving 11 bases between. In the original workflow: Estimation of nucleated cell counts relied on the amplification of reference gene primers. Sequenced by immunoSEQ multiplex PCR; TCRdb stores in-frame clones only, minus some. V and J calls and clone size are those listed in that table; D and trimming were worked out from the DNA. This sample has approximately 41,000 clones, with around 90% found just once. V is TRBV28 and J is TRBJ2-5; D might be TRBD1 (7 bases). The sequence came from a woman older than 75 with active COVID-19. The source material was peripheral blood. The CDR3 DNA reads TGTGCCAGCAGGGGGGGACAGCACCAAGAGACCCAGTACTTC. Translated: CASRGGQHQETQYF.